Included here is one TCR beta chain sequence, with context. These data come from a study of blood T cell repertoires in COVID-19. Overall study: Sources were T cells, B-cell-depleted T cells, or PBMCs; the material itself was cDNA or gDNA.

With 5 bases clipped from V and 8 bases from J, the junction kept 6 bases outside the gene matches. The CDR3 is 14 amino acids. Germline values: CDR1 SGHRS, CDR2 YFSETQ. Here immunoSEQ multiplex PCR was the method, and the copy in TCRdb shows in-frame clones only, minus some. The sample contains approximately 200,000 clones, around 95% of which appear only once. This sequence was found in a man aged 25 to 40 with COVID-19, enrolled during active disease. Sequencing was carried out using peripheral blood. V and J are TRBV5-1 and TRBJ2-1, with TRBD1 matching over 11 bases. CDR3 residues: CASSRGDRGDEQFF. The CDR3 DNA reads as TGCGCCAGCAGTCGAGGGGACAGGGGGGATGAGCAGTTCTTC.